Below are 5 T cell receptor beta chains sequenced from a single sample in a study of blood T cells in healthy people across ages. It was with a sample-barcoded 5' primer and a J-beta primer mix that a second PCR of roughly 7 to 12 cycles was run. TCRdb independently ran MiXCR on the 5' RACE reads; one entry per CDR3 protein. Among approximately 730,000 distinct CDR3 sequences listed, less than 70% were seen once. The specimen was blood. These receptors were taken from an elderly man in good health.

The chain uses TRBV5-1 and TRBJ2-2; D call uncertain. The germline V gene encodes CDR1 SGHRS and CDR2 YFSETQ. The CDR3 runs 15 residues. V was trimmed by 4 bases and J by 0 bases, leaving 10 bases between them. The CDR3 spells CASSAESSNTGELFF. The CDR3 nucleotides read TGCGCCAGCAGCGCGGAGAGCTCGAACACCGGGGAGCTGTTTTTT.

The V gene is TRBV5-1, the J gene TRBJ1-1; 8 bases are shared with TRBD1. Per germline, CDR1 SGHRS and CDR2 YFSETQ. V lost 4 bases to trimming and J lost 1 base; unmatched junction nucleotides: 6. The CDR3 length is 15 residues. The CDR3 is CASSPQGAANTEAFF. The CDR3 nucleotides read TGCGCCAGCAGCCCGCAGGGGGCAGCGAACACTGAAGCTTTCTTT.

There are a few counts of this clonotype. For the CDR3, the DNA is TGTGCCATCAGTGAAAGACTTGGATACGAGCAGTACTTC. Protein: CAISERLGYEQYF. The chain couples TRBV10-3 to TRBJ2-7, with D unclear. The germline V and J ends were trimmed by 3 bases and 4 bases, with 10 bases remaining between them. The CDR3 consists of 13 residues. Germline CDR1 reads ENHRY; CDR2 reads SYGVKD.

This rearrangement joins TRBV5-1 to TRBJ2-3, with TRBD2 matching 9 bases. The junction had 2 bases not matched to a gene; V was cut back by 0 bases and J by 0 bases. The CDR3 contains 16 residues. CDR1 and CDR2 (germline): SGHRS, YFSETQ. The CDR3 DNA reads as TGCGCCAGCAGCTTGGAACTAGCGGGTAGCACAGATACGCAGTATTTT. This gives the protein CASSLELAGSTDTQYF.

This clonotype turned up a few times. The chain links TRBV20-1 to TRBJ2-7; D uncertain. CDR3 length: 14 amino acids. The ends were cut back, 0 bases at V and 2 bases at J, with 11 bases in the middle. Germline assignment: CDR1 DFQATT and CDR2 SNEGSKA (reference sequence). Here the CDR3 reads CSARDRGGTYEQYF. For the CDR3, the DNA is TGCAGTGCTAGAGATCGAGGTGGGACCTACGAGCAGTACTTC.